The rows below give T cell receptor beta chains drawn from one sample of a study of blood T cells in healthy people across ages. TCRdb processed the 5' RACE reads anew with MiXCR; each CDR3 protein has one entry. The sample contains about 1,000,000 distinct CDR3 sequences, more than 40% of which appear only once. Specimen: blood. The source is a woman in her sixties or seventies in good health. Each CDR3 is given with its conserved first and last residue. Fields, in order: V gene, D gene, J gene, clone size, CDR3 protein, CDR3 DNA. The D gene is left open where the match is weak. Only part of the rows carry a size: once, few, many, or a class if the clone is expanded.

>TRBV10-2|TRBD1|TRBJ2-2|NA
CATRQGNTGELFF
TGCGCCACCCGACAGGGGAACACCGGGGAGCTGTTTTTT
>TRBV11-2|TRBD1|TRBJ2-3|NA
CASSLRPRTGDTDTQYF
TGTGCCAGCAGCTTAAGGCCAAGGACAGGGGACACAGATACGCAGTATTTT
>TRBV28|NA|TRBJ1-2|once
CASSLGPPVGGYTF
TGTGCCAGCAGTTTAGGGCCTCCCGTGGGAGGCTACACCTTC
>TRBV7-7|TRBD2|TRBJ2-3|NA
CASSAGLGREGLDTQYF
TGTGCTAGCAGCGCCGGACTAGGGCGGGAGGGCCTCGATACGCAGTATTTT
>TRBV4-1|NA|TRBJ2-3|NA
CASSQDGDTLYF
TGCGCCAGCAGCCAAGATGGGGATACGCTGTATTTT
>TRBV15|NA|TRBJ2-1|NA
CATTGMGRDEQFF
TGTGCCACCACAGGTATGGGGCGCGATGAGCAGTTCTTC
>TRBV30|NA|TRBJ1-2|NA
CAWSKGDNYGYTF
TGTGCCTGGAGTAAGGGAGACAACTATGGCTACACCTTC
>TRBV6-6|TRBD1|TRBJ2-1|NA
CASSLRFPGQGEQFF
TGTGCCAGCAGTCTTAGGTTTCCTGGACAGGGGGAGCAGTTCTTC
>TRBV2|TRBD1|TRBJ2-7|NA
CASTSTGGRLQQYF
TGTGCCAGCACCTCGACAGGGGGCCGGTTGCAGCAGTACTTC
>TRBV4-1|NA|TRBJ2-1|NA
CASSRQGGLGEQFF
TGCGCCAGCAGCCGTCAAGGGGGTTTGGGTGAGCAGTTCTTC
>TRBV5-1|NA|TRBJ2-1|NA
CASSLGTQNEQFF
TGCGCCAGCAGCTTGGGGACACAGAATGAGCAGTTCTTC
>TRBV3-1|NA|TRBJ2-5|NA
CASAGLETQYF
TGTGCCAGCGCGGGGCTTGAGACCCAGTACTTC
>TRBV18|NA|TRBJ2-1|NA
CASPPINNEQFF
TGTGCCAGCCCCCCCATCAACAATGAGCAGTTCTTC
>TRBV10-3|TRBD2|TRBJ2-7|NA
CAIGASGSIDEQYF
TGTGCCATCGGAGCTAGCGGGAGTATAGACGAGCAGTACTTC
>TRBV20-1|NA|TRBJ2-3|NA
CSAREDLARNTDTQYF
TGCAGTGCTAGAGAAGACCTAGCGAGAAACACAGATACGCAGTATTTT
>TRBV20-1|NA|TRBJ2-5|NA
CSASLIPRETQYF
TGCAGTGCTAGCCTTATCCCTCGGGAGACCCAGTACTTC
>TRBV20-1|TRBD2|TRBJ2-5|NA
CSARDSGTSGRRETQYF
TGCAGTGCTAGAGATTCGGGGACTAGCGGGAGGCGGGAGACCCAGTACTTC
>TRBV4-2|TRBD2|TRBJ2-7|NA
CASSQGPTSGSWVSYEQYF
TGTGCCAGCAGCCAAGGTCCGACTAGCGGGAGCTGGGTTTCCTACGAGCAGTACTTC